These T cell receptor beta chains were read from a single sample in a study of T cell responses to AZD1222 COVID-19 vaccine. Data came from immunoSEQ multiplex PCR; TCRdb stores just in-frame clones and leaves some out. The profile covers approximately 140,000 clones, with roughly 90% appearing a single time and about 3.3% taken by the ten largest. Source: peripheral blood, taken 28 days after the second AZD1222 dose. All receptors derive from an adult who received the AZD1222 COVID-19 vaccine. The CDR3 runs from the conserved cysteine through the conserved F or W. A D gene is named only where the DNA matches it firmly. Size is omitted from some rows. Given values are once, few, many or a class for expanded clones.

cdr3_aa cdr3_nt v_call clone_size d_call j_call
CAWSVLSDGYTF TGTGCCTGGAGTGTACTGTCGGACGGCTACACCTTC TRBV30 . . TRBJ1-2
CASSEDPTYEQYF TGTGCCAGCAGTGAGGACCCTACCTACGAGCAGTACTTC TRBV2 once . TRBJ2-7
CASKSGTGWNNQPQHF TGTGCCAGTAAAAGTGGGACAGGATGGAATAATCAGCCCCAGCATTTT TRBV19 . TRBD1 TRBJ1-5
CASSLGVPTTPYSNQPQHF TGCGCCAGCAGTTTGGGGGTCCCCACAACTCCCTATAGCAATCAGCCCCAGCATTTT TRBV23-1 . . TRBJ1-5
CASFLLPGQGIRPEAFF TGTGCCAGTTTCTTACTACCGGGACAGGGGATTCGTCCTGAAGCTTTCTTT TRBV28 . TRBD1 TRBJ1-1
CASSQGAATDTQYF TGTGCCAGCAGCCAAGGGGCAGCCACAGATACGCAGTATTTT TRBV3-1/TRBV3-2 . . TRBJ2-3
CASSPPVGEAFF TGTGCCAGCTCACCACCAGTGGGTGAAGCTTTCTTT TRBV18 . . TRBJ1-1
CASSLTLGALSNNSPLHF TGTGCCAGCAGCTTGACTTTGGGGGCCTTATCAAATAATTCACCCCTCCACTTT TRBV5-5 . . TRBJ1-6
CASSDRQGTRTIYF TGTGCCAGCAGTGATCGACAGGGGACTCGGACCATATATTTT TRBV25-1 . TRBD1 TRBJ1-3
CAWSVDAWSQPQHF TGTGCCTGGAGTGTAGACGCTTGGAGCCAGCCCCAGCATTTT TRBV30 . . TRBJ1-5
CSVPTGTGREQYF TGCAGCGTTCCTACCGGGACAGGGAGGGAGCAGTACTTC TRBV29-1 . TRBD1 TRBJ2-7
CASSVVPGTATQYF TGTGCCAGCAGCGTAGTTCCCGGGACGGCGACCCAGTACTTC TRBV9 . . TRBJ2-5
CASSFGLVYNEQFF TGTGCCAGCAGTTTCGGACTAGTCTACAATGAGCAGTTCTTC TRBV27 . TRBD2 TRBJ2-1
CASTRGAEAFF TGTGCCAGTACCAGGGGGGCTGAAGCTTTCTTT TRBV19 . TRBD1 TRBJ1-1
CASSQDRQENYEQYF TGCGCCAGCAGCCAAGATCGACAGGAGAACTACGAGCAGTACTTC TRBV4-3 few . TRBJ2-7
CASSPKQGVSLNSPLHF TGTGCCAGCTCACCAAAGCAGGGAGTCAGTCTTAATTCACCCCTCCACTTT TRBV18 . . TRBJ1-6
CASSRWRGTGAGQFF TGCGCCAGCAGCCGCTGGCGGGGGACGGGGGCCGGGCAGTTCTTC TRBV5-1 . . TRBJ2-1
CASSLETGYGYTF TGTGCCAGCAGCTTGGAGACTGGGTATGGCTACACCTTC TRBV5-5 . . TRBJ1-2
CASSIIAGSGTDTQYF TGTGCCAGCAGTATAATAGCGGGATCTGGCACAGATACGCAGTATTTT TRBV27 . TRBD2 TRBJ2-3
CASSLNWNEQFF TGTGCCAGCAGCTTAAATTGGAATGAGCAGTTCTTC TRBV7-2 . . TRBJ2-1
CASSLELAGFYEQYF TGTGCCAGCAGTCTGGAACTAGCGGGGTTCTACGAGCAGTACTTC TRBV3-1/TRBV3-2 . TRBD2 TRBJ2-7
CAWGTRFTGELFF TGTGCCTGGGGGACTAGGTTCACCGGGGAGCTGTTTTTT TRBV30 . TRBD2 TRBJ2-2
CAISESGTEAFF TGTGCCATCAGTGAGTCGGGGACTGAAGCTTTCTTT TRBV10-3 . . TRBJ1-1
CASSPQGGFGAGVAYEQYF TGTGCCAGCTCACCTCAAGGTGGTTTTGGGGCGGGAGTCGCCTACGAGCAGTACTTC TRBV18 . TRBD2 TRBJ2-7
CASSLDSANYGYTF TGTGCCAGCAGTCTCGACAGCGCTAACTATGGCTACACCTTC TRBV2 . . TRBJ1-2
CASRTGLGQPQHF TGTGCCAGTCGGACAGGGTTGGGTCAGCCCCAGCATTTT TRBV19 once TRBD1 TRBJ1-5
CASSRGDSSGNTIYF TGTGCCAGCAGCCGTGGGGACAGCTCTGGAAACACCATATATTTT TRBV9 . TRBD1 TRBJ1-3
CASSALGLNYNEQFF TGTGCCAGCAGTGCCCTGGGACTAAATTACAATGAGCAGTTCTTC TRBV28 . TRBD2 TRBJ2-1
CATSRERGPYEQYF TGTGCCACCAGCAGAGAGCGGGGGCCCTATGAGCAGTACTTC TRBV15 once . TRBJ2-7
CASSLVGGGVEKLFF TGTGCCAGCAGTTTGGTCGGGGGTGGGGTTGAAAAACTGTTTTTT TRBV28 . . TRBJ1-4
CSVARAALDGYTF TGCAGCGTGGCCCGGGCGGCCCTAGATGGCTACACCTTC TRBV29-1 once . TRBJ1-2
CASSHGGHTQYF TGTGCCAGCAGCCACGGGGGGCATACGCAGTATTTT TRBV7-8 . . TRBJ2-3
CASSPDINMNTEAFF TGTGCCAGCAGCCCGGACATAAACATGAACACTGAAGCTTTCTTT TRBV5-5 few . TRBJ1-1
CASSRTGLNGYTF TGTGCCAGCAGCCGGACAGGGTTAAATGGCTACACCTTC TRBV6-5 . TRBD1 TRBJ1-2
CATSDLSTSGNYNEQFF TGTGCCACCAGTGATCTATCGACTAGCGGGAACTACAATGAGCAGTTCTTC TRBV24-1 . TRBD2 TRBJ2-1
CASSRTDGGNTIYF TGCGCCAGCAGCCGGACAGACGGTGGAAACACCATATATTTT TRBV4-3 . . TRBJ1-3
CASSQDHRTGGKYF TGTGCCAGCAGCCAAGATCATCGGACGGGAGGAAAGTACTTC TRBV4-2 . TRBD2 TRBJ2-4
CASSVGTNTGELFF TGTGCCAGCAGCGTAGGGACGAACACCGGGGAGCTGTTTTTT TRBV9 . . TRBJ2-2
CASSYGQGDQPQHF TGTGCCAGCAGTTATGGGCAGGGAGATCAGCCCCAGCATTTT TRBV27 . . TRBJ1-5
CASSKKDIGGYTF TGTGCCAGCAGTAAAAAGGACATTGGTGGCTACACCTTC TRBV2 . . TRBJ1-2
CAHPRTSGKETQYF TGTGCCCACCCTCGGACTAGCGGGAAAGAGACCCAGTACTTC TRBV11-3 . TRBD2 TRBJ2-5
CASGMSSYNEQFF TGTGCCAGCGGAATGAGCTCCTACAATGAGCAGTTCTTC TRBV27 . . TRBJ2-1